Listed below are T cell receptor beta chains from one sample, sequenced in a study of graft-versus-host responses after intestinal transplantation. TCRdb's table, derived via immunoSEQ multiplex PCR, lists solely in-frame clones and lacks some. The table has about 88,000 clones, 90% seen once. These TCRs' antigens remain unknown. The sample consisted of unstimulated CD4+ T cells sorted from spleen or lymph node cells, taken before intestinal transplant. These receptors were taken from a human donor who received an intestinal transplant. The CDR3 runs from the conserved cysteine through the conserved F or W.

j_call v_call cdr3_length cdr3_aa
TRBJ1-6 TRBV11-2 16 CASSLARTGGNSPLHF
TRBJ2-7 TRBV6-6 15 CASSPWGGSKYEQYF
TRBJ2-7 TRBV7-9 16 CASSSPPGAGPYEQYF
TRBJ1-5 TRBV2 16 CASAGSGGGGNQPQHF
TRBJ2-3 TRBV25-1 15 CASSQWASSTDTQYF
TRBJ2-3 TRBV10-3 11 CAISGGGTQYF
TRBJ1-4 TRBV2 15 CASRPKTGGSEKLFF
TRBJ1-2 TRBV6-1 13 CASTEDRNYGYTF
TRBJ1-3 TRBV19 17 CASNSPPGTGLGNTIYF
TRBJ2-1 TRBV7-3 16 CASSLTGSGGYNEQFF
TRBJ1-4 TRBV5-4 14 CASSLGTENEKLFF
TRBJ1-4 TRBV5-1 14 CASSPSPTNEKLFF
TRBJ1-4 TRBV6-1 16 CASSGATTVTREKLFF
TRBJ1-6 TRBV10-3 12 CALGTEYSPLHF
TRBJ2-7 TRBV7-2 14 CASSSSGGAYEQYF
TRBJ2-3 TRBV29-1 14 CSVGLSTSTDTQYF
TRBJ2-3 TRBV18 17 CASSRGQGAVTTDTQYF
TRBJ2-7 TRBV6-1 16 CASSERRTSGYYEQYF
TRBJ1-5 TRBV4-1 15 CASSQATGGRQPQHF
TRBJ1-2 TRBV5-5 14 CASTQDIPNYGYTF
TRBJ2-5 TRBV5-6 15 CASSRTGGPGETQYF
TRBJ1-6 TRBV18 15 CASSPPSGPGSPLHF
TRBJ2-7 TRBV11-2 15 CASSLVGDTSYEQYF
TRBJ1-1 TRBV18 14 CASSPVREVAEAFF
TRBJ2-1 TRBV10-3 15 CAISPGGAVYNEQFF
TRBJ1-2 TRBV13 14 CASSLGGRQDGYTF
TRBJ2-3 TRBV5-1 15 CASSLGSVGAGGQYF
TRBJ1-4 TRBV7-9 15 CASSSLGGTNEKLFF
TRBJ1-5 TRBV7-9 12 CASSASTGAQHF
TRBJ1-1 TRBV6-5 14 CASSYELPGTEAFF
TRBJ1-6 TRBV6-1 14 CAGGQGPYNSPLHF
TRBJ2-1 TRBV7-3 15 CASSLWAGDDNEQFF
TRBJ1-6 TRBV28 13 CASKAGWDSPLHF
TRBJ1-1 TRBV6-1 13 CASSEGGPTEAFF
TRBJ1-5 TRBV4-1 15 CASSQGTTGNQPQHF
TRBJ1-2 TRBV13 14 CASSPSGTGDGYTF
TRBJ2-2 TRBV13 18 CASSLGPGSGGSTGELFF
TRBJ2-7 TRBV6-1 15 CASTTGETATYEQYF
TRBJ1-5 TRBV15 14 CATNGGSANQPQHF
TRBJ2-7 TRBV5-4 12 CASSLGWGVQYF
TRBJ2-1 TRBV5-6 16 CASSLPRTSGYNEQFF
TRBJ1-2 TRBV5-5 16 CASSLGPSRGSHGYTF
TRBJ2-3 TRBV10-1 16 CASSLGLAGTTDTQYF
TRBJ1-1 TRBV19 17 CASSSGRAFPRGTEAFF
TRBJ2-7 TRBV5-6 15 CASSLALGVAYEQYF
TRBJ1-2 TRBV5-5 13 CASSFDTDYGYTF
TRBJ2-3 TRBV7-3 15 CASSWSGSSTDTQYF
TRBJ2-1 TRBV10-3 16 CAISESVSGATNEQFF
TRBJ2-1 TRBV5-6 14 CASSFLSSYNEQFF
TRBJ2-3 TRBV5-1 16 CASSLVASGGGDTQYF
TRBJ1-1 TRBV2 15 CASPRGGEGYTEAFF
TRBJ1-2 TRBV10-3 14 CAIRGTGPDPGYTF